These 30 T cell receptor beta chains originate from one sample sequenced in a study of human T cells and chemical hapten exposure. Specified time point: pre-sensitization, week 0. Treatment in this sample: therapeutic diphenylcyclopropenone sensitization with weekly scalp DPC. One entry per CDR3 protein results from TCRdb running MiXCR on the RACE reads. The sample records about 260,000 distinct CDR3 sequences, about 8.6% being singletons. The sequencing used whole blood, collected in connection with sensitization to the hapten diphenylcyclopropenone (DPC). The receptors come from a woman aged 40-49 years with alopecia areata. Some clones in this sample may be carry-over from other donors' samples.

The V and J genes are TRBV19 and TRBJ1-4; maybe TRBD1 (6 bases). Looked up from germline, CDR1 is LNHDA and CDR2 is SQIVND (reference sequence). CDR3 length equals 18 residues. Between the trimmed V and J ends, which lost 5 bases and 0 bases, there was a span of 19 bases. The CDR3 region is CASSFRTASGATNEKLFF. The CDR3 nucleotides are TGTGCCAGTAGTTTTCGGACAGCCTCGGGGGCAACTAATGAAAAACTGTTTTTT.

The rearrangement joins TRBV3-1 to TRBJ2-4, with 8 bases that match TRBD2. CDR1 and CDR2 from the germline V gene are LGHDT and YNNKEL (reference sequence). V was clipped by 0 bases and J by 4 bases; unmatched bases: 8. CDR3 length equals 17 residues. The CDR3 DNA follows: TGTGCCAGCAGCCAAGAAAGGGCGGGAGGACGGAAAAACATTCAGTACTTC. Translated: CASSQERAGGRKNIQYF.

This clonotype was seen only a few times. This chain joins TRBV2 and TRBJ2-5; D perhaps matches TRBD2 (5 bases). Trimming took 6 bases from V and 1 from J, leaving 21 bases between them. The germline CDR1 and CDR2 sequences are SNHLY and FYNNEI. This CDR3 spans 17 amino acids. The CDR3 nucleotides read TGTGCCAGCAGCGCCCGGAAGGATCGAAGCGGCCAAGAGACCCAGTACTTC. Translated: CASSARKDRSGQETQYF.

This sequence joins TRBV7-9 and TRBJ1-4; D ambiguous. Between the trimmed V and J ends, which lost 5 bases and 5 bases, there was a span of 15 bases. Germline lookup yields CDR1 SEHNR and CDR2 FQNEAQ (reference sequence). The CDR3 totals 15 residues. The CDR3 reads CASSRAGRRNEKLFF. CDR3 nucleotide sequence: TGTGCCAGCAGCCGGGCCGGGAGGCGCAATGAAAAACTGTTTTTT.

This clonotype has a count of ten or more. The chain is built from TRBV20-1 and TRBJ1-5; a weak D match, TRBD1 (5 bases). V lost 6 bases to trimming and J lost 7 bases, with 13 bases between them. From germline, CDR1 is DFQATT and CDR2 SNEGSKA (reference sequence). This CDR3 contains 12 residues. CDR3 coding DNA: TGCAGTGCAGTCTCGGGGGGGCAGCCCCAGCATTTT. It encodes CSAVSGGQPQHF.

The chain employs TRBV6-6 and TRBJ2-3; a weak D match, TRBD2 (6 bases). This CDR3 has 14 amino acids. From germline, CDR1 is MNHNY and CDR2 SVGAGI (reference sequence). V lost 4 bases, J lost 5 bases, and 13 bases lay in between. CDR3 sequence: CASSSTLEGDTQYF. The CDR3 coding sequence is TGTGCCAGCAGTTCTACTTTGGAGGGAGATACGCAGTATTTT.

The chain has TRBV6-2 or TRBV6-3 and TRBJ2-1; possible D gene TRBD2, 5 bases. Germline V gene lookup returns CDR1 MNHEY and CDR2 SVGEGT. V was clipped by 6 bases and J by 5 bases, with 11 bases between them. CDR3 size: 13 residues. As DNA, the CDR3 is TGTGCCAGCAGCCCTTGGACTGACAATGAGCAGTTCTTC. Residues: CASSPWTDNEQFF.

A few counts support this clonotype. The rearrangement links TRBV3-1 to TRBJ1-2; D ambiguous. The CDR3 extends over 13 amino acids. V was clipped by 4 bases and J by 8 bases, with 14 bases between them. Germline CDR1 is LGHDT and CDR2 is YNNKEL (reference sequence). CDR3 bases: TGTGCCAGCAGCCGGGATTCTTCGGGGGGCTACACCTTC. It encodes CASSRDSSGGYTF.

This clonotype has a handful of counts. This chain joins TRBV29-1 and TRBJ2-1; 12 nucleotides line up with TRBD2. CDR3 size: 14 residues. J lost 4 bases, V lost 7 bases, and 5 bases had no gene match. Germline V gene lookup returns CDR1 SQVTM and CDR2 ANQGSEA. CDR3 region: CSAGTSGFYNEQFF. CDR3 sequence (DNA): TGCAGCGCCGGGACTAGCGGGTTTTACAATGAGCAGTTCTTC.

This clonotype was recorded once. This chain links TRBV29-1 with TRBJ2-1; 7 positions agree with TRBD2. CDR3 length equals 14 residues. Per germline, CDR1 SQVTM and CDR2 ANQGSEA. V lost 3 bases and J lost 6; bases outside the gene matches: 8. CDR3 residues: CSVDAGVPTNEQFF. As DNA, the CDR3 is TGCAGCGTTGACGCGGGAGTCCCGACCAATGAGCAGTTCTTC.

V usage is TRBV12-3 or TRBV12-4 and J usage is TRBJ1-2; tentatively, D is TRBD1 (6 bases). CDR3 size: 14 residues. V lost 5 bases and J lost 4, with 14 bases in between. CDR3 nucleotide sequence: TGTGCCAGCAGTCCTCTGGGGGCGAGCTATGGCTACACCTTC. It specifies CASSPLGASYGYTF.

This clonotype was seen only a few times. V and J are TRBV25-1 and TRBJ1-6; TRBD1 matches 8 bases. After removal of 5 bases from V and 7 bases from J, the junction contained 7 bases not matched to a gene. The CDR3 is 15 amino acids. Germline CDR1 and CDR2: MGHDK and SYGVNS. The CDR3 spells CASSRRGLDNSPLHF. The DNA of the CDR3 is TGTGCCAGCAGTCGCAGGGGGCTAGACAATTCACCCCTCCACTTT. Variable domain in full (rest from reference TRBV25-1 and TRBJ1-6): EADIYQTPRYLVIGTGKKITLECSQTMGHDKMYWYQQDPGMELHLIHYSYGVNSTEKGDLSSESTVSRIRTEHFPLTLESARPSHTSQYLCASSRRGLDNSPLHFGNGTRLTVT.

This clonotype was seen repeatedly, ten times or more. This CDR3 reads CASSLNGYSNQPQHF. Here the CDR3 DNA reads TGTGCCAGCAGCTTAAACGGTTATAGCAATCAGCCCCAGCATTTT. This chain connects TRBV7-3 to TRBJ1-5, with D uncertain. The CDR3 is made up of 15 amino acids. Germline CDR1 and CDR2: SGHTA and FQGTGA. The V end lost 1 base, the J end lost 0 bases, and 7 bases lay between the germline ends.

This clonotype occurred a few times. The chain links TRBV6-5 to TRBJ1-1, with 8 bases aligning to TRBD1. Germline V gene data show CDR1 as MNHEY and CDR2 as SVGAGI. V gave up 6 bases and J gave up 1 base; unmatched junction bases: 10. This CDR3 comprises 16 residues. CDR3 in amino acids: CASRYYTGTGNTEAFF. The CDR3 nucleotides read TGTGCCAGCAGATATTATACCGGGACAGGGAACACTGAAGCTTTCTTT.

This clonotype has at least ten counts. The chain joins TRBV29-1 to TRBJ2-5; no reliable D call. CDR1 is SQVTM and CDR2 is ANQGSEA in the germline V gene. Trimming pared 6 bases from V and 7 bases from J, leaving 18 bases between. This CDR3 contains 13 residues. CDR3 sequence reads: CSVAGRSLRTQYF. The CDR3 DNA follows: TGCAGCGTCGCCGGTCGATCCCTCAGGACCCAGTACTTC.

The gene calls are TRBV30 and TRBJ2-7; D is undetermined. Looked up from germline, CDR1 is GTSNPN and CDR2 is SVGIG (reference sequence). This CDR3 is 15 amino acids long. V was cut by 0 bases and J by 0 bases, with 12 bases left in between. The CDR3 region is CAWSVPRLTSYEQYF. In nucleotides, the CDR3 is TGTGCCTGGAGTGTACCCCGACTGACCTCCTACGAGCAGTACTTC.

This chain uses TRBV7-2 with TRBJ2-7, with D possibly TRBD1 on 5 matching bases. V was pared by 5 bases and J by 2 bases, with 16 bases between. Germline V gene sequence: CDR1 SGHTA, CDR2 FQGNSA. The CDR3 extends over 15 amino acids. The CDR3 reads CASSQGRNIAYEQYF. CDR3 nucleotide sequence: TGTGCCAGCAGCCAGGGCAGGAATATAGCCTACGAGCAGTACTTC.

The CDR3 is CASSLLPRYQETQYF. CDR3 coding DNA: TGTGCCAGCAGCTTACTCCCACGGTACCAAGAGACCCAGTACTTC. V gene TRBV7-9 combines with J gene TRBJ2-5; D is unresolved. CDR1 is SEHNR, CDR2 FQNEAQ, per germline (reference sequence). The CDR3 is made up of 15 amino acids. V dropped 2 bases and J dropped 0 bases, with 10 bases sitting between them.

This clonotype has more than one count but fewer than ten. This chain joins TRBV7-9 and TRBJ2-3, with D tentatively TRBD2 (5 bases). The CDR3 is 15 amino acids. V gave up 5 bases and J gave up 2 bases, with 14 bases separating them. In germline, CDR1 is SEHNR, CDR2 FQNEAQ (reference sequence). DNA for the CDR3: TGTGCCAGCAGCGGACCGGGAAAACTCACAGATACGCAGTATTTT. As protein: CASSGPGKLTDTQYF.

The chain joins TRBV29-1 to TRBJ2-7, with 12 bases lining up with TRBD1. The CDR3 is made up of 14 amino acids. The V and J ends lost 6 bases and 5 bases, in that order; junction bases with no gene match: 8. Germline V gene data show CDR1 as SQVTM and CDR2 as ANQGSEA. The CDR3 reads CSVVSGTGGHEQYF. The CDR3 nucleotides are TGCAGCGTCGTGTCCGGGACAGGGGGCCACGAGCAGTACTTC.

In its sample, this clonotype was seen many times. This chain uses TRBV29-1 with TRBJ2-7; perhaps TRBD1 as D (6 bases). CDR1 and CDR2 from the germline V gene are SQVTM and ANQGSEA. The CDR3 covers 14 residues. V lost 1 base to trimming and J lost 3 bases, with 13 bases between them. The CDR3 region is CSVEVANRDYEQYF. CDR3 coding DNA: TGCAGCGTTGAAGTTGCGAACAGGGACTACGAGCAGTACTTC.

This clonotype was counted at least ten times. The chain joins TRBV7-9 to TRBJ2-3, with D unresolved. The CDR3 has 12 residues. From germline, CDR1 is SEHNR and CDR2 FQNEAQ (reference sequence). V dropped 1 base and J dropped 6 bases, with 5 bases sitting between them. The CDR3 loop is CASSLVQDTQYF. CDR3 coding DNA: TGTGCCAGCAGCTTAGTGCAGGATACGCAGTATTTT.

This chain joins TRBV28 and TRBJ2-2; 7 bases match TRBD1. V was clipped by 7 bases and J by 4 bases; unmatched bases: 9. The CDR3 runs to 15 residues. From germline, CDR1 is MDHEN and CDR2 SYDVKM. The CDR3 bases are TGTGCCAGCACCGTCAAGACAGGGCGCACCGGGGAGCTGTTTTTT. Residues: CASTVKTGRTGELFF.

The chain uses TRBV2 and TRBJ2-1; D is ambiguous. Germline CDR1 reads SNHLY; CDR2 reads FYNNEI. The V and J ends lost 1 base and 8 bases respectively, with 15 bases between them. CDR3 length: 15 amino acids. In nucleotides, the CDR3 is TGTGCCAGCAGTGAAGGATTGAAGCCGGGTGATGAGCAGTTCTTC. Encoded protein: CASSEGLKPGDEQFF.

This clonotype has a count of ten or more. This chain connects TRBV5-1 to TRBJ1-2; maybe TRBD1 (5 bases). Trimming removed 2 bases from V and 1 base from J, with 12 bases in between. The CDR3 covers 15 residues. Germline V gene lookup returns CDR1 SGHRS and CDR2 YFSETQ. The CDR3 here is CASSLDRWDNYGYTF. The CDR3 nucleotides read TGCGCCAGCAGCTTAGACAGATGGGATAACTATGGCTACACCTTC. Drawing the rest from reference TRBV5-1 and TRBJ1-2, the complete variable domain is KAGVTQTPRYLIKTRGQQVTLSCSPISGHRSVSWYQQTPGQGLQFLFEYFSETQRNKGNFPGRFSGRQFSNSRSEMNVSTLELGDSALYLCASSLDRWDNYGYTFGSGTRLTVV.

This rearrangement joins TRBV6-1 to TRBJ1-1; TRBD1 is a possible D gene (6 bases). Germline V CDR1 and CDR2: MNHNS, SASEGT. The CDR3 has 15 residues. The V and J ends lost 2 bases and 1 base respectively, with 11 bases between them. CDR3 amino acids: CASSEPQTGNTEAFF. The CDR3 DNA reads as TGTGCCAGCAGTGAACCCCAGACAGGGAACACTGAAGCTTTCTTT.

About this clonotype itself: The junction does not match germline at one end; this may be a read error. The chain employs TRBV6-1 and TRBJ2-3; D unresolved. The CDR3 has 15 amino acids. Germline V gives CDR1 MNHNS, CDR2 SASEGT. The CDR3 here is CASGEPAVSTDTQYF. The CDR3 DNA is TGTGCCAGCGGTGAACCAGCAGTCTCCACAGATACGCAGTATTTT.

The CDR3 nucleotides are TGCAGCGTTGAAGCCGCCCAAGGCCTTAACACCTTC. Translation gives CSVEAAQGLNTF. The V gene is TRBV29-1, the J gene TRBJ1-2, with unresolved D. The germline CDR1 and CDR2 sequences are SQVTM and ANQGSEA. V shed 1 base and J shed 12 bases, with 15 bases lying between them. The CDR3 is 12 amino acids.

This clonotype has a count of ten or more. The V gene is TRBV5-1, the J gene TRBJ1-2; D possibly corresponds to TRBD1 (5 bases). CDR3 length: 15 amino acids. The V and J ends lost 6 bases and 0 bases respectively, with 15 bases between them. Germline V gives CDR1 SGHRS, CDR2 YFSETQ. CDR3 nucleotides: TGCGCCAGCATCCCTGGGACGGGCCCTAACTATGGCTACACCTTC. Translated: CASIPGTGPNYGYTF.

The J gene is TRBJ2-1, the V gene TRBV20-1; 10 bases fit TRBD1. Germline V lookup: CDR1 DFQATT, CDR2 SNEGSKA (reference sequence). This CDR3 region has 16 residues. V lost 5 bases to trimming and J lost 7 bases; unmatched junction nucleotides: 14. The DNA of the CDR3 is TGCAGTGCTTCAACATCCGGGACAGGGGTGCGTAATGAGCAGTTCTTC. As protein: CSASTSGTGVRNEQFF.